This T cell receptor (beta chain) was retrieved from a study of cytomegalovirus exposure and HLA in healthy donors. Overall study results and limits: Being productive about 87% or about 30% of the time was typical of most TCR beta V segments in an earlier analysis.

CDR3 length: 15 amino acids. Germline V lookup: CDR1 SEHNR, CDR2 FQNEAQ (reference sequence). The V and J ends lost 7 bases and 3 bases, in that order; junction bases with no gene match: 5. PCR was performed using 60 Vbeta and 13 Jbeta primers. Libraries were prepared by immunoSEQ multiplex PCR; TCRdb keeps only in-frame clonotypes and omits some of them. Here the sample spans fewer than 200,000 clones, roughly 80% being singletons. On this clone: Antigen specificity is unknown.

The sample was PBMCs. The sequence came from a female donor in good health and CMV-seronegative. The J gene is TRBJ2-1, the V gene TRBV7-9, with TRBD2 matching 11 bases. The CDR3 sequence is CASTDLAGGYNEQFF. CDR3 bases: TGTGCCAGCACAGATCTAGCGGGGGGCTACAATGAGCAGTTCTTC.